The 18 T cell receptor beta chains presented below share a single source sample, sequenced in a study of blood T cell repertoires in COVID-19. Sequencing was performed with immunoSEQ multiplex PCR; in TCRdb, only in-frame clones are kept and a portion is missing. The repertoire consists of over 130,000 clones, with 84% occurring once and the leading ten covering approximately 1.6%. The sample taken for sequencing was PBMCs or T cells enriched from blood (not recorded which). The receptors were sampled from a woman aged 18 to 35 who had been exposed to COVID-19.

The V call is TRBV5-1, the J call TRBJ1-1, with 8 bases that match TRBD1. J lost 3 bases, V lost 4 bases, and 5 bases had no gene match. Germline V gene lookup returns CDR1 SGHRS and CDR2 YFSETQ. The CDR3 contains 14 residues. The CDR3, as DNA: TGCGCCAGCAGCGTACCACAGGGGGACACTGAAGCTTTCTTT. Residues: CASSVPQGDTEAFF.

This clone was seen more than once but under ten times. The chain employs TRBV9 and TRBJ1-2; 11 bases are shared with TRBD1. J was trimmed by 8 bases and V by 5 bases; bases with no gene match: 2. Germline V gives CDR1 SGDLS, CDR2 YYNGEE. This CDR3 has 12 amino acids. CDR3 region: CASSRTGGGYTF. In DNA, the CDR3 is TGTGCCAGCAGTCGGACAGGGGGCGGCTACACCTTC.

V and J are TRBV18 and TRBJ1-1; the match to TRBD1 covers 7 bases. The CDR3 consists of 13 residues. Germline CDR1 and CDR2: KGHSH and LQKENI. The V gene end was trimmed by 3 bases and the J gene end by 4 bases; junction bases not matched to a gene: 2. The CDR3 DNA reads as TGTGCCAGCTCACCGACAGGGAGCACTGAAGCTTTCTTT. It yields the protein CASSPTGSTEAFF.

CDR3 residues: CASSQAFARLSGSANEQFF. In DNA form, the CDR3 reads TGTGCCAGCAGCCAAGCGTTCGCCCGACTTAGCGGGAGCGCTAATGAGCAGTTCTTC. The chain links TRBV14 to TRBJ2-1; 9 nucleotides match TRBD2. V was clipped by 1 base and J by 7 bases; unmatched bases: 17. CDR3 length: 19 amino acids. CDR1 and CDR2 (germline): SGHDN, FVKESK.

The rearrangement uses TRBV2 and TRBJ1-5, with D perhaps matching TRBD1 (5 bases). Germline V gene lookup returns CDR1 SNHLY and CDR2 FYNNEI. The CDR3 consists of 15 residues. Trimming pared 6 bases from V and 4 bases from J, leaving 16 bases between. The CDR3 DNA follows: TGTGCCAGCAGGTCCTTTAGGGGCCGAAATCAGCCCCAGCATTTT. It translates to CASRSFRGRNQPQHF.

The chain combines TRBV5-1 with TRBJ2-5; TRBD2 might be the D (6 bases). The CDR3 totals 14 residues. V dropped 1 base and J dropped 4 bases, with 11 bases sitting between them. CDR1 is SGHRS, CDR2 YFSETQ, per germline. The CDR3 is CASSLYGGIETQYF. The CDR3 DNA reads as TGCGCCAGCAGCTTGTACGGAGGGATAGAGACCCAGTACTTC.

This sequence joins TRBV19 and TRBJ2-1; D is uncertain. The V end lost 4 bases, the J end lost 0 bases, and 10 bases lay between the germline ends. This CDR3 region has 15 residues. CDR1 and CDR2 from the germline V gene are LNHDA and SQIVND (reference sequence). The DNA for the CDR3 is TGTGCCAGTAGTAAACGGCAGGCCTCCTACAATGAGCAGTTCTTC. This gives the protein CASSKRQASYNEQFF.

V is TRBV21-1 and J is TRBJ2-5; the table calls TRBD2, which could not be checked here. TRBV21-1 is a pseudogene locus. The length of the CDR3 is 14 residues. In DNA form, the CDR3 reads TGTGCCAGCAGCAAGGCGGGCAGACGAGAGACCCAGTACTTC. Translated: CASSKAGRRETQYF.

V gene TRBV5-1 combines with J gene TRBJ2-5; the D gene is possibly TRBD1 (6 bases). The CDR3 extends over 15 amino acids. Trimming pared 2 bases from V and 2 bases from J, leaving 13 bases between. Germline assignment: CDR1 SGHRS and CDR2 YFSETQ. CDR3 region: CASSLIPGQQETQYF. The CDR3 DNA follows: TGCGCCAGCAGCTTAATTCCGGGACAACAAGAGACCCAGTACTTC.

This clone was counted only a few times. The sample contains more than one DNA sequence encoding this CDR3. This chain links TRBV6-5 with TRBJ2-3; possible D gene TRBD1, 5 bases. The V gene lost 5 bases and the J gene lost 3 bases, with 6 bases spanning the gap. CDR3 length: 12 residues. Germline values: CDR1 MNHEY, CDR2 SVGAGI. CDR3 nucleotides: TGTGCCAGCAGTCCAGGGACAGATACGCAGTATTTT. Its protein is CASSPGTDTQYF.

Only a few counts were recorded for this clone. This rearrangement joins TRBV5-1 to TRBJ2-5, with no clear D. Germline loops: CDR1 SGHRS, CDR2 YFSETQ. The CDR3 is 15 residues long. Trimming shortened V by 0 bases and J by 4 bases, and 13 bases separated the two germline ends. The CDR3 nucleotides are TGCGCCAGCAGCTTGGTGGGCAGTCGTGCAGAGACCCAGTACTTC. Protein sequence: CASSLVGSRAETQYF.

The DNA of the CDR3 is TGTGCCAGCAGTTACAAACAGGGGTCAGTGAACACTGAAGCTTTCTTT. Encoded protein: CASSYKQGSVNTEAFF. The rearrangement joins TRBV6-2 or TRBV6-3 to TRBJ1-1, with 7 bases identical to TRBD1. The CDR3 has 16 amino acids. J lost 0 bases, V lost 2 bases, and 6 bases had no gene match. Germline V lookup: CDR1 MNHEY, CDR2 SVGEGT.

V and J are TRBV6-9 and TRBJ2-5; 8 bases match TRBD1. Trimming at V came to 6 bases and at J to 4 bases, leaving 7 bases not matched to a gene. CDR1 and CDR2 from the germline V gene are MNHGY and SVAAGI. This CDR3 is built from 14 residues. The CDR3 loop is CASRRQGSAETQYF. In nucleotides, the CDR3 is TGTGCCAGCAGGCGACAGGGGAGCGCAGAGACCCAGTACTTC.

In its sample, this clone was seen a few times. This chain connects TRBV7-9 to TRBJ2-7; a possible D gene is TRBD2 (5 bases). The V and J ends lost 1 base and 2 bases respectively, with 6 bases between them. Germline V CDR1 and CDR2: SEHNR, FQNEAQ (reference sequence). The CDR3 is 13 amino acids. CDR3 in DNA: TGTGCCAGCAGCTTAGAAGCGGCCTACGAGCAGTACTTC. Its protein is CASSLEAAYEQYF.

The V and J genes are TRBV10-3 and TRBJ2-7; TRBD2 might be the D (5 bases). This CDR3 spans 14 amino acids. Germline V gene lookup returns CDR1 ENHRY and CDR2 SYGVKD. The V end was cut by 6 bases, the J end by 0 bases, with 12 bases between. CDR3 nucleotide sequence: TGTGCCATCAGAGGGAGCGTTAGCTCCTACGAGCAGTACTTC. Its protein is CAIRGSVSSYEQYF.

This clone was seen only once. The chain employs TRBV6-2 or TRBV6-3 and TRBJ1-1; 9 bases agree with TRBD1. V was pared by 4 bases and J by 0 bases, with 9 bases of the junction left unmatched. The germline gives CDR1 MNHEY, CDR2 SVGEGT. The CDR3 runs to 17 residues. DNA for the CDR3: TGTGCCAGCAGTTTTGGGGGGACAGGGATCATGAACACTGAAGCTTTCTTT. This translates into CASSFGGTGIMNTEAFF.

The chain recombines TRBV9 with TRBJ1-2, with D hard to call. The germline gives CDR1 SGDLS, CDR2 YYNGEE. The CDR3 runs to 11 residues. V was cut by 7 bases and J by 5 bases, with 9 bases left in between. The CDR3 reads CASGGPYGYTF. The CDR3, as DNA: TGTGCCAGCGGAGGCCCTTATGGCTACACCTTC.

This clone was seen a few times. This chain connects TRBV6-1 to TRBJ2-1, with 10 bases identical to TRBD2. The CDR3 is 19 residues long. J was trimmed by 0 bases and V by 6 bases; bases with no gene match: 14. Germline V gene lookup returns CDR1 MNHNS and CDR2 SASEGT. CDR3 in amino acids: CASSEIQSSGSNSYNEQFF. In nucleotides, the CDR3 is TGTGCCAGCAGCGAAATACAGTCTAGCGGGAGTAACTCCTACAATGAGCAGTTCTTC.